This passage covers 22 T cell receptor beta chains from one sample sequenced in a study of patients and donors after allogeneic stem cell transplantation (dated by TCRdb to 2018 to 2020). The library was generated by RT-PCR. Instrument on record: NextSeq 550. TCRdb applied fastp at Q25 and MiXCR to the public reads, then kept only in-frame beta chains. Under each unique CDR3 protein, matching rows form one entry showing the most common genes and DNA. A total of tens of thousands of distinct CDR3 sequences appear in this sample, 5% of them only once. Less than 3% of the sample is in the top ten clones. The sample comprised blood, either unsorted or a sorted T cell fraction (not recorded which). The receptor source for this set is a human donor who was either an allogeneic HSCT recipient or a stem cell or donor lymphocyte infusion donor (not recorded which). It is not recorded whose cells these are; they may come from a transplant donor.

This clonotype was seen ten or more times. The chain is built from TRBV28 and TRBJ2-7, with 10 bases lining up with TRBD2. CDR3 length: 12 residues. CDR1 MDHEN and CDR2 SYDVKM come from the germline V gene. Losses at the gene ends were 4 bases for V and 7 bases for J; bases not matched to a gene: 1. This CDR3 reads CASSSLAGEQYF. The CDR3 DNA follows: TGTGCCAGCAGTTCACTAGCGGGGGAGCAGTACTTC.

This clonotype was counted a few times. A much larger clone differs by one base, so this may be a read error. In nucleotides, the CDR3 is TGTGCCAGCGGCCGAGGGGGAGGCCACCCAAACATTCAGTACTTC. Protein product: CASGRGGGHPNIQYF. The J gene is TRBJ2-4, the V gene TRBV11-2, with D tentatively TRBD1 or TRBD2 (6 bases each). The CDR3 runs 15 residues. From germline, CDR1 is SGHAT and CDR2 FQNNGV. Trimming left V 8 bases short and J 6 bases short, with 20 bases between. The whole variable domain, filled in from reference TRBV11-2 and TRBJ2-4, reads EAGVAQSPRYKIIEKRQSVAFWCNPISGHATLYWYQQILGQGPKLLIQFQNNGVVDDSQLPKDRFSAERLKGVDSTLKIQPAKLEDSAVYLCASGRGGGHPNIQYFGAGTRLSVL.

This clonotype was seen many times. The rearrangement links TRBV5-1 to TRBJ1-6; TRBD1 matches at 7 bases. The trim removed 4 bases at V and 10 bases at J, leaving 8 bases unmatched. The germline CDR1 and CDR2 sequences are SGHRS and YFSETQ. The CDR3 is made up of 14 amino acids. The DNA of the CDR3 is TGCGCCAGCAGCCTGGACAGGCTCAAATCACCCCTCCACTTT. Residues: CASSLDRLKSPLHF.

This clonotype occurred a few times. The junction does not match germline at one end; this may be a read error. In DNA form, the CDR3 reads TGTGCCAGCAGAGCGACAGGGACAACTAATGGAAAACTGTTTTTT. The encoded protein is CASRATGTTNGKLFF. The rearrangement uses TRBV12-3 or TRBV12-4 and TRBJ1-4, with TRBD1 matching 7 bases. The CDR3 is 15 amino acids.

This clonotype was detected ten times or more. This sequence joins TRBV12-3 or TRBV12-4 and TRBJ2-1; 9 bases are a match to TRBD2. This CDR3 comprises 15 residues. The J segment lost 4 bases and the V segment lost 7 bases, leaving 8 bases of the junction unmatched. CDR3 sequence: CASTFGGRGYNEQFF. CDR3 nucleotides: TGTGCCAGCACCTTTGGCGGGAGGGGATACAATGAGCAGTTCTTC.

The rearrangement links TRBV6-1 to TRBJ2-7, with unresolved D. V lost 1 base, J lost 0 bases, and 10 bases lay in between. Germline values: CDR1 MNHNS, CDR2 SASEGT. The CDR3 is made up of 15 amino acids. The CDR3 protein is CASSEGVEYSYEQYF. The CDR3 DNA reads TGTGCCAGCAGTGAAGGGGTCGAGTACTCCTACGAGCAGTACTTC.

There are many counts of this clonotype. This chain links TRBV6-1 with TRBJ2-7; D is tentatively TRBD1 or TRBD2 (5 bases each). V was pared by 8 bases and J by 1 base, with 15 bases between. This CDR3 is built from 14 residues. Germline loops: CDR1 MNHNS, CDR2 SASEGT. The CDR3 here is CASRKGDASYEQYF. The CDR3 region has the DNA TGTGCCAGCCGGAAAGGGGACGCATCCTACGAGCAGTACTTC.

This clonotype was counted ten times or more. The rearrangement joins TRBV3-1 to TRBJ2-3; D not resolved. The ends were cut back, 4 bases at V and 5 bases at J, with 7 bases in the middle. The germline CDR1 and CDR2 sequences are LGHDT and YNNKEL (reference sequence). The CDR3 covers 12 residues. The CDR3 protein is CASSPTGDTQYF. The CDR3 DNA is TGTGCCAGCAGCCCCACCGGAGATACGCAGTATTTT.

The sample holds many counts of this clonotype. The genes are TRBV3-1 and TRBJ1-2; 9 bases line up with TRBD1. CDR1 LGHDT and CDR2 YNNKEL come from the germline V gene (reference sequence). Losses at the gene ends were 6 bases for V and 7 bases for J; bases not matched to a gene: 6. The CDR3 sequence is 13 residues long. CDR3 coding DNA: TGTGCCAGCAGACGGACAGGGGATTTTGGCTACACCTTC. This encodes CASRRTGDFGYTF. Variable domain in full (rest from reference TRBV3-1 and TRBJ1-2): DTAVSQTPKYLVTQMGNDKSIKCEQNLGHDTMYWYKQDSKKFLKIMFSYNNKELIINETVPNRFSPKSPDKAHLNLHINSLELGDSAVYFCASRRTGDFGYTFGSGTRLTVV.

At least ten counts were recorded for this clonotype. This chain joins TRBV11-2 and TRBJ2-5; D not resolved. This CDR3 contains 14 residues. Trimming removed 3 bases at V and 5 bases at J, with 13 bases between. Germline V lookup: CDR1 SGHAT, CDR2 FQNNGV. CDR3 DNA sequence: TGTGCCAGCAGCTTGGACCCAGCCGGGGAGACCCAGTACTTC. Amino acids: CASSLDPAGETQYF.

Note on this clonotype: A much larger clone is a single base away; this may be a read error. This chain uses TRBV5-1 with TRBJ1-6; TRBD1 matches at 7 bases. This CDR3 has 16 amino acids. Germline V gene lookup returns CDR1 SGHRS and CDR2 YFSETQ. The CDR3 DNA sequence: TGCGCCCGCAGCTTGGCGATTGCAGGGGGGAATTCACCCCTCCACTTT. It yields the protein CARSLAIAGGNSPLHF. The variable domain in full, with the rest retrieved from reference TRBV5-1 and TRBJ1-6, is KAGVTQTPRYLIKTRGQQVTLSCSPISGHRSVSWYQQTPGQGLQFLFEYFSETQRNKGNFPGRFSGRQFSNSRSEMNVSTLELGDSALYLCARSLAIAGGNSPLHFGNGTRLTVT.

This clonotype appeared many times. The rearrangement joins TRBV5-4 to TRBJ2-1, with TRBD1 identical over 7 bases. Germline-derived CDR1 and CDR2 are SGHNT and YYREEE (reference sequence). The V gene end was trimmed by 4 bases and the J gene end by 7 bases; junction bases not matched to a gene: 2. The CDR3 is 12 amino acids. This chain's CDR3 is CASSPQGNEQFF. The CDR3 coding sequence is TGTGCCAGCAGCCCACAGGGGAATGAGCAGTTCTTC.

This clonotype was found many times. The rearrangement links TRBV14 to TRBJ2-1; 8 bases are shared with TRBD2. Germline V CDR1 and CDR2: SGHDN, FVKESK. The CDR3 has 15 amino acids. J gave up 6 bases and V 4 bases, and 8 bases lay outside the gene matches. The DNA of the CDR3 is TGTGCCAGCAGCCGGGGGACTAGTCTTTTCAATGAGCAGTTCTTC. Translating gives CASSRGTSLFNEQFF. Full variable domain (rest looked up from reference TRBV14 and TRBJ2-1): EAGVTQFPSHSVIEKGQTVTLRCDPISGHDNLYWYRRVMGKEIKFLLHFVKESKQDESGMPNNRFLAERTGGTYSTLKVQPAELEDSGVYFCASSRGTSLFNEQFFGPGTRLTVL.

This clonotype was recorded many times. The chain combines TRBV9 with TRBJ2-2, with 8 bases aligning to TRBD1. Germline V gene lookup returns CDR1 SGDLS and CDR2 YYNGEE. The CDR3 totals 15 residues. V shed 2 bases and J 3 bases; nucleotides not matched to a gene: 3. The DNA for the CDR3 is TGTGCCAGCAGCGTCTCAGGGGGCGACACCGGGGAGCTGTTTTTT. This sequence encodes CASSVSGGDTGELFF.

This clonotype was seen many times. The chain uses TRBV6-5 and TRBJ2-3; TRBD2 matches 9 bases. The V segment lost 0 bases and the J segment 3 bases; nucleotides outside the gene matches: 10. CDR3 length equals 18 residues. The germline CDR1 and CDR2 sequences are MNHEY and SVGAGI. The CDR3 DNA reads TGTGCCAGCAGTTACTCGAGACTGAGCGGGGGGAGGACAGATACGCAGTATTTT. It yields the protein CASSYSRLSGGRTDTQYF.

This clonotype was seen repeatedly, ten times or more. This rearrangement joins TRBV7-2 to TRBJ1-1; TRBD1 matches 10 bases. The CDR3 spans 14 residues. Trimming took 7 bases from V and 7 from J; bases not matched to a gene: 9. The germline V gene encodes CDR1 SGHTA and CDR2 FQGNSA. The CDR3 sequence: CASTKTGGSGEAFF. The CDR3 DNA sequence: TGTGCCAGCACCAAGACAGGGGGCTCGGGTGAAGCTTTCTTT.

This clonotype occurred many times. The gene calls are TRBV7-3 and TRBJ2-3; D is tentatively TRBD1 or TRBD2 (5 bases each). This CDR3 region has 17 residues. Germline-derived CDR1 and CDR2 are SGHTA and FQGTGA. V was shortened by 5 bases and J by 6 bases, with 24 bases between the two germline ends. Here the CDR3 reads CASSLFLGAGGPDTQYF. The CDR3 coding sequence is TGTGCCAGCAGCCTATTCCTCGGGGCGGGTGGGCCGGATACGCAGTATTTT.

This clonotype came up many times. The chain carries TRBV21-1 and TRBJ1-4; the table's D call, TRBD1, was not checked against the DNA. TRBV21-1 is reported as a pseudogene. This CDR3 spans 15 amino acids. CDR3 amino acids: CASPFGGTTNEKLFF. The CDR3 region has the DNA TGTGCCAGCCCGTTCGGGGGGACAACTAATGAAAAACTGTTTTTT.

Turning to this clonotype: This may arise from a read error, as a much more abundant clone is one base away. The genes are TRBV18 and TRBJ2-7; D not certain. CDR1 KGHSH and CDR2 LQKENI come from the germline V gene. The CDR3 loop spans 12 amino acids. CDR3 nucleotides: TGTGCCAGCTCTCCTTACTCCTGCGAGCAGTACTTC. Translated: CASSPYSCEQYF.

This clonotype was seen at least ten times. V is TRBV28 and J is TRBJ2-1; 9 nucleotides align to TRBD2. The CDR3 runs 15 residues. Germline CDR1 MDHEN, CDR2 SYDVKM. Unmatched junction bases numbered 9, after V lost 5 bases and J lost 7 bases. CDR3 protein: CASSPGSGGRNEQFF. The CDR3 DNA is TGTGCCAGCAGTCCGGGGAGCGGGGGGCGGAATGAGCAGTTCTTC.

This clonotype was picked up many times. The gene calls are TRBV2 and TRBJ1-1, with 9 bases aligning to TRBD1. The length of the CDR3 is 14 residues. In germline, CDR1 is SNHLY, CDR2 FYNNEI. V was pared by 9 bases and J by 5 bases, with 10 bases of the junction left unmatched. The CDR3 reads CASGGQGRGTEAFF. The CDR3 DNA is TGTGCCAGTGGGGGACAGGGAAGGGGGACTGAAGCTTTCTTT.

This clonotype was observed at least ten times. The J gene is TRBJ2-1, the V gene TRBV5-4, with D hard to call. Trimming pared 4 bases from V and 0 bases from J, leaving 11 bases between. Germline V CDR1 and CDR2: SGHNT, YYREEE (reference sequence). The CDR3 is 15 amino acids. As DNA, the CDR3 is TGTGCCAGCAGCGCATCAGCAACCTCCTACAATGAGCAGTTCTTC. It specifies CASSASATSYNEQFF. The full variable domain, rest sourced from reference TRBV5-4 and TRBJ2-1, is ETGVTQSPTHLIKTRGQQVTLRCSSQSGHNTVSWYQQALGQGPQFIFQYYREEENGRGNFPPRFSGLQFPNYSSELNVNALELDDSALYLCASSASATSYNEQFFGPGTRLTVL.